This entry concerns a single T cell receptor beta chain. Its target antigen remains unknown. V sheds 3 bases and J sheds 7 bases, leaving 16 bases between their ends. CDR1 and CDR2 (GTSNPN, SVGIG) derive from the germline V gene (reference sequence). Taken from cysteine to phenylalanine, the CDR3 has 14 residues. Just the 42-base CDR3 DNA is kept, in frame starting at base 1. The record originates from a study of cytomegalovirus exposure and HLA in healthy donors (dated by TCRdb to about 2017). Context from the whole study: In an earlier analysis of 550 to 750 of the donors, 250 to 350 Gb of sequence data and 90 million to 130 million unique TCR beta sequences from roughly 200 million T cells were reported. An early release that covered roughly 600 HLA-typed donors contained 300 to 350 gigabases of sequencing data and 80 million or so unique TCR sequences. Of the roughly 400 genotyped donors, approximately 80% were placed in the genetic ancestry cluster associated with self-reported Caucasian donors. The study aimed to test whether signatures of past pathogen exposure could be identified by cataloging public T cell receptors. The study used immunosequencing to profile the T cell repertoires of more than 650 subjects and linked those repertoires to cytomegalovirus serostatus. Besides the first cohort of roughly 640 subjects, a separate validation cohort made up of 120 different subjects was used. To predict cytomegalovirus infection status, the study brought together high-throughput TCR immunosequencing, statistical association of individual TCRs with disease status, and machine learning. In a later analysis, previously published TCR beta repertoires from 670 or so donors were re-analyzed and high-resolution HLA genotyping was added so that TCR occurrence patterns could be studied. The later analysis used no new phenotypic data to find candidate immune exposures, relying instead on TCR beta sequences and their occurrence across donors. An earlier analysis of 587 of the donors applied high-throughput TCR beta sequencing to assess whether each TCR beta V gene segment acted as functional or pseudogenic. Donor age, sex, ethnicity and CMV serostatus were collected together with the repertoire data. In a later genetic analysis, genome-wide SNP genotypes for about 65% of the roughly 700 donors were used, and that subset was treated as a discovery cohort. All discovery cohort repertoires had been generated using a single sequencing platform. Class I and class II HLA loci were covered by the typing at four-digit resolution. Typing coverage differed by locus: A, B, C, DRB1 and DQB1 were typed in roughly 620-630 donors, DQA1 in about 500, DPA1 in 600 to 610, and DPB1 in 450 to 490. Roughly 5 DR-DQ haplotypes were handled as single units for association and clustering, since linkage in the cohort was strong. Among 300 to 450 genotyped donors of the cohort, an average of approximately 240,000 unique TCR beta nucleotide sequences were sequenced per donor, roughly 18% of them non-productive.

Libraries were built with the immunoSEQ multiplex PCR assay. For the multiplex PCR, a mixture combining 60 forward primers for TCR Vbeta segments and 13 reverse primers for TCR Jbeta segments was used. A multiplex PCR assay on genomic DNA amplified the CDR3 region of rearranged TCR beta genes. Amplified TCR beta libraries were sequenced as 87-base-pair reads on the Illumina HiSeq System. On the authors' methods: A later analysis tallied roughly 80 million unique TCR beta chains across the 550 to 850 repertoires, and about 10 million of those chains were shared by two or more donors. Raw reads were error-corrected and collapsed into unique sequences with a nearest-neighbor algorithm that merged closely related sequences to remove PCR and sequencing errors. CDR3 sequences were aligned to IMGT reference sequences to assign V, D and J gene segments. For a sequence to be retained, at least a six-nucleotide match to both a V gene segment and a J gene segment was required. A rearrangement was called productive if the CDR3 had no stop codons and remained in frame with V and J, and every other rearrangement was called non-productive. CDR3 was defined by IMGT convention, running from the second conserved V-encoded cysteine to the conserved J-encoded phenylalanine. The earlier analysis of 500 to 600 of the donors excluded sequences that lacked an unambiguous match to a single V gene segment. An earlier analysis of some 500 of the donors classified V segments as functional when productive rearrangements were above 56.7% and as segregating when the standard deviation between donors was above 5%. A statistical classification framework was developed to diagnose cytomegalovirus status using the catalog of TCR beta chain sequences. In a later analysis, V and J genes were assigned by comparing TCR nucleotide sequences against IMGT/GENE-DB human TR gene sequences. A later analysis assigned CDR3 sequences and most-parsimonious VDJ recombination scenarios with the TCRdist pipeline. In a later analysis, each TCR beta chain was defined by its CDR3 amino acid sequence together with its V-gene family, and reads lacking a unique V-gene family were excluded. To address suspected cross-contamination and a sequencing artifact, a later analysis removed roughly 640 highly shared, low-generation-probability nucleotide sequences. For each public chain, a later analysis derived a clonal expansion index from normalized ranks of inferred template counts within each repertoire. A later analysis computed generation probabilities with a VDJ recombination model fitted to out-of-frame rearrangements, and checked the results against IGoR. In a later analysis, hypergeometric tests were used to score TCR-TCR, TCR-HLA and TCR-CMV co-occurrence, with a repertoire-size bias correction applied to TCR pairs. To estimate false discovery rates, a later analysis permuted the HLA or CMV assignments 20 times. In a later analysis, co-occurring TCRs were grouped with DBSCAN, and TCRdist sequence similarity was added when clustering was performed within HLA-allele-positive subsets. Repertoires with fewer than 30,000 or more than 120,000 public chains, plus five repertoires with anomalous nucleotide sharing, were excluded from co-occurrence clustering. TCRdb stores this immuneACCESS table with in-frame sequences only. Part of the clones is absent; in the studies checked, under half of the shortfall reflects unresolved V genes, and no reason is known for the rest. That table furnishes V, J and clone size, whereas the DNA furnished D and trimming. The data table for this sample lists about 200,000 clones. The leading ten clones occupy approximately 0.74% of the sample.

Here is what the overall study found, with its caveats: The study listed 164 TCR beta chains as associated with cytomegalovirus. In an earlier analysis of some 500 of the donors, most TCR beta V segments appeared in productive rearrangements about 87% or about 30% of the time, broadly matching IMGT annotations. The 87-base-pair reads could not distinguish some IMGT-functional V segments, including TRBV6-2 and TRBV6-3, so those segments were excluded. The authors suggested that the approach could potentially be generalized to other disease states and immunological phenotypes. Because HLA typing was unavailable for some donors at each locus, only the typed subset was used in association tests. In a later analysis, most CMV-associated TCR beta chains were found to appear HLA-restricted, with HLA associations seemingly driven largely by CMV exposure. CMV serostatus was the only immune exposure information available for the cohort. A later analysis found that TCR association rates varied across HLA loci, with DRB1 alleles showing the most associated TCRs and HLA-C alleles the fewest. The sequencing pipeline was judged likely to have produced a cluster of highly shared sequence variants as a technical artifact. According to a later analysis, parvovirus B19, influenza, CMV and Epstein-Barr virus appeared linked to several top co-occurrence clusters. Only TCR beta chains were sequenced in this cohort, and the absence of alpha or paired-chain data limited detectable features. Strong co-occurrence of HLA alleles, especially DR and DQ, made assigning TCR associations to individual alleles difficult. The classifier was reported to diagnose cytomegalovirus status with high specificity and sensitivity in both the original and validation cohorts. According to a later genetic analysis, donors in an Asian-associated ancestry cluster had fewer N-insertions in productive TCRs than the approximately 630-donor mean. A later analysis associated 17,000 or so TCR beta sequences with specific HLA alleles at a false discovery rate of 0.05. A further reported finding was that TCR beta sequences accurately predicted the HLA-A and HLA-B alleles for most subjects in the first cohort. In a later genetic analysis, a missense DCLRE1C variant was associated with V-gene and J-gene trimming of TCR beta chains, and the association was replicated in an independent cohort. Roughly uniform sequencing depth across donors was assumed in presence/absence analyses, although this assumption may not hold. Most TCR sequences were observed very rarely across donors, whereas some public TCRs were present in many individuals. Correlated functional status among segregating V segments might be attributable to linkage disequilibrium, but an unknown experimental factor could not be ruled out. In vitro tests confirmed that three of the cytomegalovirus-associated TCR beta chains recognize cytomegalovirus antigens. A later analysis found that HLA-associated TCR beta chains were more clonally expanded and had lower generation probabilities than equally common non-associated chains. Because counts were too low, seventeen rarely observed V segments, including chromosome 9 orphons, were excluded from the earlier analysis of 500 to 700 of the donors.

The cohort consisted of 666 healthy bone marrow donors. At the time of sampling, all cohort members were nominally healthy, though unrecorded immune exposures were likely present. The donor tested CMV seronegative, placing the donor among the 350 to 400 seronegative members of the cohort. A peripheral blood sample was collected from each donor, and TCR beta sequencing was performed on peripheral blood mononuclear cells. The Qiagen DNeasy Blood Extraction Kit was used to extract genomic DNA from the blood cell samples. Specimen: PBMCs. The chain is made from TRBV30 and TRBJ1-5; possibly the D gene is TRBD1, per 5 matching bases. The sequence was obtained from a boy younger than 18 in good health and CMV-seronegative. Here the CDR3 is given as CAWRSQVAGQPQHF. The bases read TGTGCCTGGAGGTCACAGGTCGCTGGACAGCCCCAGCATTTT. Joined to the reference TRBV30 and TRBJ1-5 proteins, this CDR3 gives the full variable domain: SQTIHQWPATLVQPVGSPLSLECTVEGTSNPNLYWYRQAAGRGLQLLFYSVGIGQISSEVPQNLSASRPQDRQFILSSKKLLLSDSGFYLCAWRSQVAGQPQHFGDGTRLSIL.